This T cell receptor (beta chain) derives from a study of T cells in Graves' hyperthyroidism and ophthalmopathy. In germline, CDR1 is SGHRS, CDR2 YFSETQ. The CDR3 sequence is 15 residues long. Trimming pared 0 bases from V and 4 bases from J, leaving 11 bases between. TCR beta CDR3 sequences were amplified from RNA transcripts. Primed by the HTBI set, a first-round RT-PCR was run on the TCR CDR3. From the multiplex PCR reads, TCRdb called clonotypes with MiXCR, one entry per CDR3 protein. The sample holds 250,000 to 300,000 distinct CDR3 sequences, approximately 18% seen once. Diagnoses used clinical symptoms, serum thyroxine and TRAb, thyroid ultrasound and orbital computed tomography. The PBMCs were sourced from fresh peripheral blood (around 9.3 ml). As to this clonotype: Antigen specificity is unknown.

General observations from the study: Separating ophthalmopathy from stable hyperthyroidism was achieved by a 13 V-J model.

Sequences were obtained from blood. This clonotype originated in a man aged 45 to 65 with Graves' ophthalmopathy. V usage is TRBV5-1 and J usage is TRBJ1-5; maybe TRBD1 (5 bases). The CDR3 protein is CASSLGPRGNQPQHF. The CDR3 coding sequence is TGCGCCAGCAGCTTGGGCCCCCGGGGGAATCAGCCCCAGCATTTT.